This T cell receptor beta chain originates from a study of cytotoxic CD8 clonotypes in ibrutinib-treated CLL. Study details: Median treatment time before response sampling was 12 months, range 6 to 36. Overall study findings and caveats: Public clonotypes (which were uncommon) either contracted or remained stable on treatment.

Germline V lookup: CDR1 MNHNY, CDR2 SVGAGI (reference sequence). The CDR3 runs 14 residues. J lost 6 bases, V lost 9 bases, and 12 bases had no gene match. This clone occurred many times. The target antigen is unknown. The method was immunoSEQ multiplex PCR; TCRdb's version includes in-frame clones alone and lacks a portion of them. The top ten hold around 37% of the sample, which has approximately 100,000 clones, 58% seen once. The chain carries TRBV6-6 and TRBJ2-7; 9 bases agree with TRBD1. The sequence was collected from a human donor with chronic lymphocytic leukemia. Sequencing used PBMCs, obtained after 24 months of ibrutinib treatment. The CDR3 loop reads CASLPGQGYREQYF. CDR3 DNA: TGTGCCAGTCTTCCGGGACAGGGTTATCGCGAGCAGTACTTC.